Below, one T cell receptor (beta chain) is given with its context. This entry is derived from a study of cytomegalovirus exposure and HLA in healthy donors. Healthy donors of bone marrow made up the group. It was with 60 Vbeta and 13 Jbeta primers that the PCR ran. Profiling relied on immunoSEQ multiplex PCR, and the TCRdb table lists in-frame clones only, not all of them. Of 140,000 or so clones listed, roughly 88% were seen once; the top ten hold 0.45% to 0.55%. Germline CDR1 and CDR2: MGHRA and YSYEKL. The CDR3 spans 15 residues. Between the trimmed V and J ends, which lost 1 base and 7 bases, there was a span of 16 bases.

This receptor was taken from a woman in her 40s in good health and CMV-seronegative. Sequencing was performed on PBMCs. The chain carries TRBV4-1 and TRBJ1-2; the D gene is possibly TRBD1 (5 bases). Written as DNA, the CDR3 is TGCGCCAGCAGCCAAGCGACAGATTTCGCTCCTGGCTACACCTTC. Translated, it gives CASSQATDFAPGYTF.